These 8 T cell receptor beta chains originate from one sample sequenced in a study of blood T cell repertoires in COVID-19. The method was immunoSEQ multiplex PCR; TCRdb's version includes in-frame clones alone and lacks a portion of them. The sample lists over 60,000 clones; about 86% were seen once. Material: peripheral blood. These TCRs come from a man aged 40-55 years with acute or convalescent COVID-19.

The J gene is TRBJ1-5, the V gene TRBV19; D possibly corresponds to TRBD1 (5 bases). V was cut by 6 bases and J by 0 bases, with 18 bases left in between. Germline loops: CDR1 LNHDA, CDR2 SQIVND (reference sequence). The CDR3 extends over 17 amino acids. The CDR3 is CASRGAGMADSNQPQHF. The DNA for the CDR3 is TGTGCCAGTAGAGGGGCGGGGATGGCGGATAGCAATCAGCCCCAGCATTTT. Filled out from reference TRBV19 and TRBJ1-5, the complete variable domain reads DGGITQSPKYLFRKEGQNVTLSCEQNLNHDAMYWYRQDPGQGLRLIYYSQIVNDFQKGDIAEGYSVSREKKESFPLTVTSAQKNPTAFYLCASRGAGMADSNQPQHFGDGTRLSIL.

This sequence joins TRBV11-3 and TRBJ1-2, with D possibly matching TRBD1 (6 bases). V was shortened by 6 bases and J by 4 bases, with 18 bases between the two germline ends. The CDR3 is made up of 15 amino acids. Germline values: CDR1 SGHNT, CDR2 YENEEA. The CDR3: CASSIKSGASYGYTF. The CDR3 nucleotides read TGTGCCAGCAGTATAAAGTCAGGGGCCTCCTATGGCTACACCTTC.

The chain joins TRBV12-5 to TRBJ1-2; possibly TRBD1 for D (5 bases). The CDR3 is made up of 14 amino acids. V was trimmed by 0 bases and J by 7 bases, leaving 12 bases between them. The germline V gene encodes CDR1 LGHNT and CDR2 FRNRAP. In nucleotides, the CDR3 is TGTGCTAGTGGTTTGGTTCAATCCGGGGGTGGCTACACCTTC. The encoded protein is CASGLVQSGGGYTF.

This chain connects TRBV7-8 to TRBJ1-5; 10 nucleotides match TRBD1. V dropped 5 bases and J dropped 6; count of bases not matched to a gene: 16. The CDR3 is 18 residues long. Looked up from germline, CDR1 is SGHVS and CDR2 is FQNEAQ. CDR3 nucleotides: TGTGCCAGCAGCCCCAGATGGGACAGGGGCCTCGGAGGTCAGCCCCAGCATTTT. As protein: CASSPRWDRGLGGQPQHF.

The chain carries TRBV6-5 and TRBJ1-3, with D possibly matching TRBD1 (6 bases). V lost 5 bases and J 2 bases, leaving 13 bases between the germline ends. Germline V gives CDR1 MNHEY, CDR2 SVGAGI. The CDR3 spans 15 residues. The CDR3 coding sequence is TGTGCCAGCAGTCCCGTGACAGGCCCTGGAAACACCATATATTTT. Residues: CASSPVTGPGNTIYF.

The chain combines TRBV7-2 with TRBJ1-1, with D hard to call. V dropped 3 bases and J dropped 1 base, with 15 bases sitting between them. Germline CDR1 is SGHTA and CDR2 is FQGNSA. The CDR3 spans 16 residues. CDR3 in amino acids: CASSFEALGGNTEAFF. The CDR3 bases are TGTGCCAGCAGCTTTGAGGCCTTGGGAGGGAACACTGAAGCTTTCTTT.

This clone occurred once. The V call is TRBV11-3, the J call TRBJ1-3; D is unclear. V lost 3 bases and J lost 0, with 15 bases in between. This CDR3 is built from 17 residues. From germline, CDR1 is SGHNT and CDR2 YENEEA. The CDR3 region has the DNA TGTGCCAGCAGCTTGAGTACGACAAGTCCCTCTGGAAACACCATATATTTT. It is translated as CASSLSTTSPSGNTIYF.

The chain has TRBV3-1 (or the pseudogene TRBV3-2) and TRBJ1-3; 7 nucleotides line up with TRBD1. The CDR3 extends over 15 amino acids. Germline loops: CDR1 LGHDT, CDR2 YNNKEL (reference sequence). The ends lost 2 bases at V and 2 bases at J; junction bases unmatched: 3. CDR3: CASSQRQGPGNTIYF. CDR3 bases: TGTGCCAGCAGCCAAAGACAGGGACCTGGAAACACCATATATTTT.